This passage covers 10 T cell receptor beta chains from one sample sequenced in a study of cytomegalovirus exposure and HLA in healthy donors. Vbeta (60) and Jbeta (13) primers were used in the PCR. Assay: immunoSEQ multiplex PCR; the TCRdb copy retains only in-frame clones and omits some. Among 90,000 or so clones listed, just under 80% were seen once. Sequenced material: PBMCs. The receptor set was obtained from a male donor in good health and CMV-seropositive.

The J gene is TRBJ2-1, the V gene TRBV5-6; 8 bases fit TRBD2. Trimming cost V 4 bases and J 0 bases; bases outside gene matches: 6. Per the germline V gene, CDR1 is SGHDT and CDR2 is YYEEEE. The CDR3 is 16 residues long. CDR3 nucleotide sequence: TGTGCCAGCAGCCACCGCGGGACTAGCTCCTACAATGAGCAGTTCTTC. Translated: CASSHRGTSSYNEQFF.

The chain uses TRBV28 and TRBJ1-1, with 9 nucleotides matching TRBD1. Per germline, CDR1 MDHEN and CDR2 SYDVKM. There are 16 residues in the CDR3. V trimming: 5 bases; J trimming: 2 bases; junction bases outside the gene matches: 9. As DNA, the CDR3 is TGTGCCAGCAGTCCAGCCCGGGACAGGGTAAACACTGAAGCTTTCTTT. Amino acid sequence: CASSPARDRVNTEAFF.

This clone has a handful of counts. The chain recombines TRBV6-5 with TRBJ1-3; D is uncertain. CDR3 length equals 15 residues. V was cut by 6 bases and J by 3 bases, with 15 bases left in between. The germline CDR1 and CDR2 sequences are MNHEY and SVGAGI. The CDR3 is CASSRNRESGNTIYF. Here the CDR3 DNA reads TGTGCCAGCAGCCGCAATAGGGAGAGTGGAAACACCATATATTTT.

The chain employs TRBV9 and TRBJ1-3; TRBD1 might be the D (6 bases). V lost 0 bases and J lost 4, with 14 bases in between. The CDR3 consists of 16 residues. CDR1 SGDLS and CDR2 YYNGEE come from the germline V gene. The DNA for the CDR3 is TGTGCCAGCAGCGTAGCTTCCACAGGGACCGGAAACACCATATATTTT. Residues: CASSVASTGTGNTIYF.

This clone showed up just a few times. The chain joins TRBV2 to TRBJ1-2; D gene uncertain. Trimming took off 6 bases at V and 5 bases at J, with 16 bases between the two ends. CDR1 and CDR2 from the germline V gene are SNHLY and FYNNEI. This CDR3 has 14 amino acids. CDR3 in amino acids: CASRFREGGYGYTF. CDR3 DNA sequence: TGTGCCAGCAGGTTCCGCGAGGGTGGTTATGGCTACACCTTC.

The rearrangement uses TRBV2 and TRBJ2-5, with TRBD2 as a possible D gene (6 bases). TRBJ2-7 matches the DNA end more closely, so the J call is doubtful. The CDR3 totals 16 residues. Germline CDR1 reads SNHLY; CDR2 reads FYNNEI. CDR3 sequence (DNA): TGTGCCAGCAGTGACTTATGGGGAGGAGTCCCTAACGAGCAGTACTTC. Translated, it gives CASSDLWGGVPNEQYF.

The sample holds one count of this clone. The chain carries TRBV4-1 and TRBJ2-3; maybe TRBD2 (6 bases). This CDR3 is 17 amino acids long. Germline CDR1 and CDR2: MGHRA and YSYEKL. V was pared by 0 bases and J by 1 base, with 14 bases between. DNA of the CDR3: TGCGCCAGCAGCCAAGAGAAAGACGCTAGCGGCACAGATACGCAGTATTTT. Translating it yields CASSQEKDASGTDTQYF.

CDR3 amino acids: CASSGQGSTYEQYF. CDR3 DNA: TGTGCCAGCAGCGGACAGGGGTCAACCTACGAGCAGTACTTC. The chain employs TRBV27 and TRBJ2-7; 9 bases fit TRBD1. The V gene end was trimmed by 6 bases and the J gene end by 2 bases; junction bases not matched to a gene: 5. The CDR3 totals 14 residues. In germline, CDR1 is MNHEY, CDR2 SMNVEV (reference sequence).

V usage is TRBV28 and J usage is TRBJ2-7; D is possibly TRBD2 (5 bases). The CDR3 has 16 amino acids. Germline assignment: CDR1 MDHEN and CDR2 SYDVKM. Between the trimmed V and J ends, which lost 2 bases and 3 bases, there was a span of 17 bases. In DNA form, the CDR3 reads TGTGCCAGCAGTTTAACTGAGGGCCTGGCCCGCTACGAGCAGTACTTC. Protein product: CASSLTEGLARYEQYF.

This clone was recorded a few times. The rearrangement joins TRBV2 to TRBJ2-3, with D perhaps matching TRBD1 (5 bases). The CDR3 sequence is 15 residues long. V lost 10 bases, J lost 4 bases, and 21 bases lay in between. Germline V lookup: CDR1 SNHLY, CDR2 FYNNEI. The CDR3 protein is CANSDIIESPDTQYF. In DNA, the CDR3 is TGTGCCAACTCGGACATAATCGAGTCCCCAGATACGCAGTATTTT.